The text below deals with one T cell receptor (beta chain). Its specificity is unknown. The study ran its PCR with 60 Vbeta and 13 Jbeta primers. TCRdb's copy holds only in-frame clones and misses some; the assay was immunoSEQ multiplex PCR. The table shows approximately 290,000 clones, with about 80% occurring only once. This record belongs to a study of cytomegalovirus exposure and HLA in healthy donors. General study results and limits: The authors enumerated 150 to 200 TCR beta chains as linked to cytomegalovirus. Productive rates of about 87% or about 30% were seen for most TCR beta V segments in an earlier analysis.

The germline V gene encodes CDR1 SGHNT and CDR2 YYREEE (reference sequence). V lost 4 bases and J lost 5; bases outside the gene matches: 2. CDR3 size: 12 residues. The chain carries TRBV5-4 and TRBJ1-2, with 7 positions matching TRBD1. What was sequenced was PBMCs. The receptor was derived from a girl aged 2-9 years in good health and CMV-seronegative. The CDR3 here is CASSRDSYGYTF. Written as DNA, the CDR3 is TGTGCCAGCAGCAGGGACAGTTATGGCTACACCTTC.